One T cell receptor beta chain is described in this entry. Its antigen remains undetermined. The record has no base qualities; no much larger clone is one base away. The data were taken from a study of cytomegalovirus exposure and HLA in healthy donors (dated by TCRdb to 2015 to 2018). For the wider study: An earlier analysis of roughly 610 of the donors reported roughly 300 Gb of sequence data and around 120 million unique TCR beta sequences obtained from about 170 million T cells. An earlier analysis of more than 450 of the donors used high-throughput TCR beta sequencing to judge whether each TCR beta V gene segment behaved as functional or pseudogenic. Donor age, sex, ethnicity and CMV serostatus were compiled together with the repertoire data. A separate validation cohort of about 110 different subjects was used in addition to the approximately 610-subject first cohort. Genome-wide SNP genotypes for about three fifths of the roughly 670 donors were used in a later genetic analysis, which treated that subset as a discovery cohort. Class I and class II HLA loci were covered by the typing at four-digit resolution. Among 398 genotyped donors of the cohort, an average of approximately 240,000 unique TCR beta nucleotide sequences were sequenced per donor, around 20% of them non-productive. The study profiled the T cell repertoires of around 700 subjects by immunosequencing and related them to cytomegalovirus serostatus. Among the approximately 400 genotyped donors, roughly 80% belonged to the genetic ancestry cluster associated with self-reported Caucasian donors. An early release covering roughly 600 HLA-typed donors comprised about 290 gigabases of sequencing data and around 80 million unique TCR sequences. In the later analysis, no new phenotypic data were used to find candidate immune exposures; instead, reliance was placed on TCR beta sequences and their occurrence across donors. Five DR-DQ haplotypes were treated as single units for association and clustering because of strong linkage in the cohort. In a later analysis, previously published TCR beta repertoires from 666 donors were re-analyzed and high-resolution HLA genotyping was added so that TCR occurrence patterns could be studied. The study was designed to test whether signatures of past pathogen exposure could be identified by cataloging public T cell receptors. All discovery cohort repertoires had been generated using a single sequencing platform. Typing coverage differed by locus: A, B, C, DRB1 and DQB1 were typed in about 629-640 donors, DQA1 in roughly 510, DPA1 in 600 to 610, and DPB1 in just under 490. The study combined high-throughput TCR immunosequencing, statistical association of individual TCRs with disease status, and machine learning to predict cytomegalovirus infection status.

In total, just over 650 healthy bone marrow donors made up the cohort. Cohort members were all nominally healthy when sampled, although unrecorded immune exposures were likely present. The donor tested CMV seronegative, placing the donor among the 352 seronegative members of the cohort. A peripheral blood sample was collected from each donor, and TCR beta sequencing was performed on peripheral blood mononuclear cells. Genomic DNA was extracted from the blood cell samples with the Qiagen DNeasy Blood Extraction Kit. Study-wide findings and limitations: According to a later analysis, most CMV-associated TCR beta chains appeared to be HLA-restricted, and the HLA associations seemed to be driven largely by CMV exposure. V-gene and J-gene trimming of TCR beta chains was associated with a missense DCLRE1C variant in a later genetic analysis, and the association was replicated in an independent cohort. HLA typing was unavailable for some donors at each locus, so association tests used only the typed subset. The earlier analysis of nearly 600 of the donors excluded around 17 rarely observed V segments, including chromosome 9 orphons, because counts were too low. A total of 164 TCR beta chains were listed by the study as associated with cytomegalovirus. Linkage disequilibrium might explain the correlated functional status among segregating V segments, but an unknown experimental factor could not be excluded. Compared with equally common non-associated chains, HLA-associated TCR beta chains in a later analysis were more clonally expanded and had lower generation probabilities. A further reported finding was that TCR beta sequences accurately predicted the HLA-A and HLA-B alleles for most subjects in the first cohort. A later analysis associated 17,000 or so TCR beta sequences with specific HLA alleles at a false discovery rate of 0.05. Immune exposure information for the cohort was limited to CMV serostatus. It was suggested by the authors that the approach could potentially be generalized to other disease states and immunological phenotypes. According to a later analysis, TCR association rates differed among HLA loci, with DRB1 alleles showing the most associated TCRs and HLA-C alleles showing the fewest. The 87-base-pair reads could not distinguish some IMGT-functional V segments, including TRBV6-2 and TRBV6-3, so those segments were excluded. Compared with the 666-donor mean, donors in an Asian-associated ancestry cluster had fewer N-insertions in productive TCRs, according to a later genetic analysis. The sequencing pipeline was judged likely to have produced a cluster of highly shared sequence variants as a technical artifact. In a later analysis, several top co-occurrence clusters were reported to appear linked to parvovirus B19, influenza, CMV and Epstein-Barr virus. Only TCR beta chains were sequenced in this cohort, and the absence of alpha or paired-chain data limited detectable features. The presence/absence analyses assumed that sequencing depth was roughly uniform across donors, and that assumption may not be true. Assigning TCR associations to individual alleles was difficult when HLA alleles, especially DR and DQ, strongly co-occurred. Most TCR sequences were observed very rarely across donors, whereas some public TCRs were present in many individuals. A few of the identified cytomegalovirus-associated TCR beta chains were confirmed in vitro to be specific for cytomegalovirus antigens. Cytomegalovirus status was reported to be diagnosed by the classifier with high specificity and sensitivity in both the original and validation cohorts. Broadly in line with IMGT annotations, most TCR beta V segments showed up in productive rearrangements about 87% or about 30% of the time in an earlier analysis of a few hundred of the donors.

V is trimmed back by 6 bases and J by 1 base, and the junction contains 8 bases that no gene match accounts for. Via the germline V gene, CDR1 is SQVTM and CDR2 ANQGSEA. Including cysteine and phenylalanine, the CDR3 has 14 amino acids. Only CDR3 DNA remains: 42 bases, in frame from the first base. Library creation used the immunoSEQ multiplex PCR assay. For the multiplex PCR, a mixture combining 60 forward primers for TCR Vbeta segments and 13 reverse primers for TCR Jbeta segments was used. The CDR3 region of rearranged TCR beta genes was amplified from genomic DNA with a multiplex PCR assay. The amplified TCR beta libraries were sequenced on the Illumina HiSeq System as 87-base-pair reads. For the original study's pipeline: A later analysis counted about 80 million unique TCR beta chains across the 550 to 750 repertoires, and roughly 10 million of these chains were shared by at least two donors. A nearest-neighbor algorithm error-corrected the raw reads and collapsed the reads into unique sequences, merging closely related sequences to remove PCR and sequencing errors. CDR3 sequences were aligned to IMGT reference sequences to assign V, D and J gene segments. Each retained sequence needed at least a six-nucleotide match to both a V gene segment and a J gene segment. Rearrangements were called productive when the CDR3 lacked stop codons and stayed in frame with V and J; all others were non-productive. CDR3 was defined according to IMGT convention as the region running from the second conserved V-encoded cysteine to the conserved J-encoded phenylalanine. In an earlier analysis of some 550 of the donors, sequences lacking an unambiguous match to a single V gene segment were excluded. In an earlier analysis of approximately 590 of the donors, a V segment was called functional when productive rearrangements were above 56.7%, and segregating when the standard deviation between donors exceeded 5%. To diagnose cytomegalovirus status from the catalog of TCR beta chain sequences, a statistical classification framework was built. V and J gene assignment, in a later analysis, came from comparing TCR nucleotide sequences with IMGT/GENE-DB human TR gene sequences. Using the TCRdist pipeline, a later analysis assigned CDR3 sequences along with most-parsimonious VDJ recombination scenarios. In a later analysis, each TCR beta chain was defined by its CDR3 amino acid sequence together with its V-gene family, and reads lacking a unique V-gene family were excluded. To address suspected cross-contamination and a sequencing artifact, a later analysis removed around 600 highly shared, low-generation-probability nucleotide sequences. In a later analysis, a clonal expansion index for each public chain was calculated from normalized within-repertoire ranks of inferred template counts. A later analysis computed generation probabilities with a VDJ recombination model fitted to out-of-frame rearrangements, and checked the results against IGoR. A later analysis scored TCR-TCR, TCR-HLA and TCR-CMV co-occurrence with hypergeometric tests, applying a repertoire-size bias correction to TCR pairs. A later analysis estimated false discovery rates by permuting HLA or CMV assignments 20 times. A later analysis grouped co-occurring TCRs with DBSCAN, adding TCRdist sequence similarity when clustering within HLA-allele-positive subsets. Repertoires with fewer than 30,000 or more than 120,000 public chains, plus five repertoires with anomalous nucleotide sharing, were excluded from co-occurrence clustering. TCRdb obtained this table from immuneACCESS and retained in-frame rearrangements with V and J assigned. These tables miss some clones; where compared with another copy, unresolved V genes account for less than half of the shortfall, and the remainder is unexplained. V, J and clone size are those of that table, while D and trimming were read from the DNA. Counted in this sample were roughly 220,000 clones; roughly 70% of them appeared once. The top ten clones comprise 1.8% of the sample.

The chain is encoded by TRBV29-1 joined to TRBJ1-1, and TRBD1 aligns with 7 junction nucleotides. The specimen was PBMCs. The sequence was collected from a woman in her twenties or thirties in good health and CMV-seronegative. CDR3 region: CSVSQGSRNTEAFF. The DNA reads TGCAGCGTGTCACAGGGGTCGAGGAACACTGAAGCTTTCTTT.